This passage covers 19 T cell receptor beta chains from one sample sequenced in a study of identical twins. TCRdb fed the 5' RACE reads into MiXCR, producing one record per CDR3 protein. The repertoire holds some 690,000 distinct CDR3 sequences, with 21% as singletons. This sample was shared with a second study, whose subject was T cells expressing NK-cell markers.

The sequencing sample was made of PBMCs. The receptors were sampled from a woman aged 18 to 35 in good health.

The chain employs TRBV20-1 and TRBJ2-1, with 8 bases aligning to TRBD1. Germline trimming cut 3 bases from V and 0 bases from J; bases unmatched to any gene: 7. The CDR3 extends over 16 amino acids. The germline V gene has CDR1 DFQATT and CDR2 SNEGSKA (reference sequence). DNA for the CDR3: TGCAGTGCTAGGTCCCACAGGGGGGCCTCCTACAATGAGCAGTTCTTC. Translation: CSARSHRGASYNEQFF.

The rearrangement uses TRBV20-1 and TRBJ2-7, with D possibly being TRBD1 (6 bases). This CDR3 is 16 amino acids long. Trimming cost V 0 bases and J 4 bases, with 19 bases left between them. CDR1 DFQATT and CDR2 SNEGSKA come from the germline V gene (reference sequence). The CDR3 loop reads CSARETVQGLTYEQYF. The CDR3 DNA reads as TGCAGTGCTAGAGAAACCGTACAGGGCCTCACTTACGAGCAGTACTTC.

In this sample, this clonotype turned up a few times. Its ends do not fully match the called genes, so a read error is possible. The chain combines TRBV7-7 with TRBJ2-3; D gene ambiguous. The CDR3 sequence is 13 residues long. Germline V gene lookup returns CDR1 SSHAT and CDR2 FNYEAQ (reference sequence). The chain's CDR3 is CASSEGSTDTQYF. Here the CDR3 DNA reads TGTGCTAGCAGCGAAGGTAGCACAGATACGCAGTATTTT.

This clonotype occurred a few times. This chain uses TRBV29-1 with TRBJ2-1, with D tentatively TRBD2 (6 bases). V was trimmed by 4 bases and J by 3 bases, leaving 7 bases between them. This CDR3 contains 12 residues. Per germline, CDR1 SQVTM and CDR2 ANQGSEA. The chain's CDR3 is CSVGGNYNEQFF. The CDR3 DNA is TGCAGCGTTGGCGGGAACTACAATGAGCAGTTCTTC.

V is TRBV5-1 and J is TRBJ2-7, with 7 bases matching TRBD1. Trimming removed 0 bases from V and 2 bases from J; junction bases left unmatched: 11. The CDR3 consists of 17 residues. CDR1 and CDR2 (germline): SGHRS, YFSETQ. CDR3 amino acids: CASSLGPGTVITYEQYF. The DNA for the CDR3 is TGCGCCAGCAGCTTGGGACCTGGGACAGTTATCACCTACGAGCAGTACTTC.

This chain joins TRBV5-1 and TRBJ2-7; 10 bases fit TRBD2. This CDR3 is built from 16 residues. J lost 2 bases, V lost 5 bases, and 10 bases had no gene match. Germline values: CDR1 SGHRS, CDR2 YFSETQ. As DNA, the CDR3 is TGCGCCAGCAGGCTGGGCCCTAGCGGGGGAACCTACGAGCAGTACTTC. This codes for CASRLGPSGGTYEQYF.

CDR3 nucleotide sequence: TGTGCCAGCAGTTCGCCGCGGACAGGGGCCTACGAGCAGTACTTC. Residues: CASSSPRTGAYEQYF. This chain joins TRBV12-3 or TRBV12-4 and TRBJ2-7, with 9 positions matching TRBD1. V shed 4 bases and J 2 bases; nucleotides not matched to a gene: 6. This CDR3 is built from 15 residues.

A single count supports this clonotype. J is TRBJ2-1 and V is TRBV4-3; a weak D match, TRBD2 (5 bases). CDR3 length equals 16 residues. Trimming pared 3 bases from V and 2 bases from J, leaving 14 bases between. Germline values: CDR1 LGHNA, CDR2 YSLEER. In nucleotides, the CDR3 is TGCGCCAGCAGCCAGGTTACTAGTCCCCCCTACAATGAGCAGTTCTTC. It specifies CASSQVTSPPYNEQFF.

Many counts were recorded for this clonotype. The chain carries TRBV29-1 and TRBJ2-2; 7 bases line up with TRBD2. The ends lost 6 bases at V and 2 bases at J; junction bases unmatched: 9. CDR1 and CDR2 from the germline V gene are SQVTM and ANQGSEA. This CDR3 has 15 amino acids. The CDR3 nucleotides are TGCAGCGTGGTTGAACGGGGGGTAAACACCGGGGAGCTGTTTTTT. Residues: CSVVERGVNTGELFF.

This clonotype was detected a few times. CDR3 sequence: CASRPLSGGSTDTQYF. The CDR3 DNA follows: TGTGCCAGCAGACCGCTGAGCGGGGGGTCCACAGATACGCAGTATTTT. This chain uses TRBV25-1 with TRBJ2-3, with 9 bases fitting TRBD2. The trim removed 6 bases at V and 2 bases at J, leaving 9 bases unmatched. The CDR3 is made up of 16 amino acids. Germline V gene lookup returns CDR1 MGHDK and CDR2 SYGVNS. The entire variable domain, with the rest obtained from reference TRBV25-1 and TRBJ2-3, is as follows: EADIYQTPRYLVIGTGKKITLECSQTMGHDKMYWYQQDPGMELHLIHYSYGVNSTEKGDLSSESTVSRIRTEHFPLTLESARPSHTSQYLCASRPLSGGSTDTQYFGPGTRLTVL.

This clonotype was counted many times. The chain couples TRBV7-2 to TRBJ2-1; possibly TRBD1 for D (6 bases). Germline V lookup: CDR1 SGHTA, CDR2 FQGNSA. The CDR3 has 13 residues. V was pared by 4 bases and J by 5 bases, with 9 bases between. CDR3 DNA sequence: TGTGCCAGCAGCTCTAACAGGGACAATGAGCAGTTCTTC. It is translated as CASSSNRDNEQFF.

Only a few counts were recorded for this clonotype. V usage is TRBV18 and J usage is TRBJ2-7; 9 bases agree with TRBD1. The germline CDR1 and CDR2 sequences are KGHSH and LQKENI. The length of the CDR3 is 14 residues. V shed 3 bases and J 5 bases; nucleotides not matched to a gene: 5. The CDR3 loop is CASSPPGQGNEQYF. The CDR3, as DNA: TGTGCCAGCTCACCTCCGGGACAGGGAAACGAGCAGTACTTC.

This clonotype has only a few counts. The chain is built from TRBV10-3 and TRBJ1-1; D not resolved. Germline loops: CDR1 ENHRY, CDR2 SYGVKD. This CDR3 comprises 14 residues. The germline V and J ends were trimmed by 5 bases and 3 bases, with 13 bases remaining between them. The DNA for the CDR3 is TGTGCCATCAGTCGGGTGTTAGCGGACACTGAAGCTTTCTTT. This encodes CAISRVLADTEAFF.

This clonotype was seen only a few times. V is TRBV7-2 and J is TRBJ2-3; D unresolved. V was cut by 5 bases and J by 5 bases, with 11 bases left in between. The CDR3 has 13 residues. Germline V gives CDR1 SGHTA, CDR2 FQGNSA. This CDR3 is CASSLGRQDTQYF. Written as DNA, the CDR3 is TGTGCCAGCAGCCTCGGGCGTCAAGATACGCAGTATTTT.

This clonotype was seen only a few times. The chain uses TRBV20-1 and TRBJ2-3, with TRBD2 matching 9 bases. J gave up 3 bases and V 4 bases, and 8 bases lay outside the gene matches. The CDR3 spans 15 residues. Germline CDR1 and CDR2: DFQATT and SNEGSKA (reference sequence). CDR3 in DNA: TGCAGTGCTACGCGTCCTAGCGGGATTACAGATACGCAGTATTTT. It yields the protein CSATRPSGITDTQYF.

This clonotype was recorded many times. The V call is TRBV12-3 or TRBV12-4, the J call TRBJ2-2; TRBD2 aligns across 12 bases. Trimming removed 2 bases from V and 7 bases from J; junction bases left unmatched: 5. This CDR3 is built from 16 residues. CDR3 loop: CASSLSSGRANGELFF. CDR3 nucleotide sequence: TGTGCCAGCAGTTTATCTAGCGGGAGGGCCAACGGGGAGCTGTTTTTT.

This clonotype was seen ten or more times. This sequence joins TRBV20-1 and TRBJ2-7; D gene ambiguous. This CDR3 spans 11 amino acids. Germline values: CDR1 DFQATT, CDR2 SNEGSKA (reference sequence). V was clipped by 2 bases and J by 6 bases, with 8 bases between them. The DNA for the CDR3 is TGCAGTGCTAGATCCGCATCCGAGCAGTACTTC. Encoded protein: CSARSASEQYF.

This chain uses TRBV15 with TRBJ2-7; the D gene is possibly TRBD1 (6 bases). CDR3 size: 13 residues. The V gene lost 5 bases and the J gene lost 6 bases, with 14 bases spanning the gap. The V gene's germline CDR1 is LNHNV and CDR2 YYDKDF (reference sequence). The CDR3 here is CATSPSDRIEQYF. CDR3 DNA sequence: TGTGCCACCAGCCCCTCCGACAGGATCGAGCAGTACTTC. Looking up the rest from reference TRBV15 and TRBJ2-7 gives the full variable domain: DAMVIQNPRYQVTQFGKPVTLSCSQTLNHNVMYWYQQKSSQAPKLLFHYYDKDFNNEADTPDNFQSRRPNTSFCFLDIRSPGLGDTAMYLCATSPSDRIEQYFGPGTRLTVT.

This clonotype was counted many times. The chain carries TRBV5-1 and TRBJ2-5; 9 bases agree with TRBD2. This CDR3 is built from 14 residues. Germline assignment: CDR1 SGHRS and CDR2 YFSETQ. V shed 4 bases, J shed 7 bases, and the junction held 8 bases outside the gene matches. The CDR3 is CASSPGLAFRTQYF. CDR3 DNA: TGCGCCAGCAGCCCGGGACTAGCCTTTAGGACCCAGTACTTC.